This T cell receptor (beta chain) derives from a study of radiation and T cells in renal cell carcinoma. The study's findings and limits: From baseline, blood top tumor clonotypes peaked at 2 weeks post-radiation.

The time point is: baseline pretreatment blood. The treatment is: 15 Gy SBRT to primary tumor, nephrectomy 4 weeks later. Radiation-treated patients gave blood at baseline, week 2 and week 4. This renal cell carcinoma was of the clear cell type. This clone was seen just once. Its specificity is not known. CDR3 length: 15 amino acids. V was trimmed by 9 bases and J by 1 base, leaving 17 bases between them. The V gene's germline CDR1 is SGHVS and CDR2 FQNEAQ. TCRdb's copy holds only in-frame clones and misses some; the assay was immunoSEQ multiplex PCR. The sample lists 95,000 to 150,000 clones, roughly 80% occurring once.

The specimen was blood, collected from a patient whose treatment included radiotherapy and nephrectomy. J is TRBJ2-3 and V is TRBV7-8, with D tentatively TRBD2 (5 bases). The origin of this receptor is a woman aged 60-70 years with renal cell carcinoma. The CDR3 sequence: CASLGGASRTDTQYF. In DNA, the CDR3 is TGTGCCAGTTTAGGAGGAGCGTCGCGCACAGATACGCAGTATTTT.